Described below is a single T cell receptor beta chain sequence and its context. This sample is part of a study of blood T cell repertoires in COVID-19. Study at large: COVID-19 samples from acute and convalescent phases originated in the United States, Italy and Spain. T cells, B-cell-depleted T cells, or PBMCs supplied cDNA or gDNA.

The CDR3 runs 12 residues. Germline trimming cut 8 bases from V and 3 bases from J; bases unmatched to any gene: 1. In the original workflow: Scientists estimated how many nucleated cells there were by amplifying reference gene primers. Using immunoSEQ multiplex PCR, the repertoire was profiled, and TCRdb retains in-frame clones only, with some absent. That table is the source of V, J and clone size, and D and trimming were worked out from the DNA. The data hold about 180,000 clones, with approximately 85% observed a single time. This chain connects TRBV12-3 or TRBV12-4 to TRBJ2-1, with 7 positions matching TRBD2. This receptor was taken from a man aged 60-69 years with acute or convalescent COVID-19. The sample comprised peripheral blood. CDR3 loop: CASGGGYNEQFF. CDR3 nucleotide sequence: TGTGCCAGCGGGGGGGGCTACAATGAGCAGTTCTTC.